This TCR beta chain came from a study of cytomegalovirus exposure and HLA in healthy donors (dated by TCRdb to about 2017). Broadly, across the study: The 500 to 700 repertoires of the first cohort and the 110 or so validation repertoires were produced on the same platform, according to a later analysis. To predict cytomegalovirus infection status, the study brought together high-throughput TCR immunosequencing, statistical association of individual TCRs with disease status, and machine learning. Besides the first cohort of roughly 660 subjects, a separate validation cohort made up of over 95 different subjects was used. The aim of the study was to test whether cataloging public T cell receptors could identify signatures of past pathogen exposure.

The library was built by means of the immunoSEQ multiplex PCR assay. The authors processed their data as follows. A statistical classification framework was built for diagnosing cytomegalovirus status from the catalog of TCR beta chain sequences. As stored in TCRdb, this immuneACCESS dataset retains in-frame rearrangements with V and J assigned. A fraction of the clones does not appear; measured against another copy, unresolved V genes explain less than half of the discrepancy, and the remainder lacks a known reason. Clonal size and the V and J genes are those of that table, whereas D and trimming came from the DNA. This sample gives 120,000 or so clones in total; 89% of them show up just once. 1.9% of the sample is held by the ten biggest clonotypes. Donors formed part of the validation cohort, which comprised about 130 subjects and was distinct from the first cohort of 666 subjects. Of note for this clone: Its target antigen remains unknown. The record has no base qualities; no much larger clone is one base away.

Study-level results and caveats: The study listed around 160 TCR beta chains as associated with cytomegalovirus. A few of the identified cytomegalovirus-associated TCR beta chains were confirmed in vitro to be specific for cytomegalovirus antigens. The classifier was reported to diagnose cytomegalovirus status with high specificity and sensitivity in both the original and validation cohorts. Across donors, most TCR sequences were observed very rarely, whereas some public TCRs were present in many individuals. A later analysis lacked HLA typing for the validation cohort, so it scored co-occurrence in that cohort across all 120 repertoires. It was suggested by the authors that the approach could potentially be generalized to other disease states and immunological phenotypes. In a later analysis, TCRs clustered in the first cohort were found to also tend to co-occur in the 120 or so validation repertoires, with 94% of cluster scores above 0.

The CDR3, cysteine through phenylalanine, is 16 amino acids long. The retained sequence is limited to the CDR3, 48 bases, with the frame set at the first base. Taken from the germline V gene, the CDR1 and CDR2 loops are ENHRY and SYGVKD. V and J are truncated by 4 bases and 0 bases respectively, leaving an intervening sequence of 16 bases. The sequencing sample was made of PBMCs. This sequence uses TRBV10-3 and TRBJ2-7; matching of 5 bases hints at TRBD2 as the D gene. The receptor was isolated from a young woman in good health and CMV-seronegative. DNA sequence: TGTGCCATCAGTGGGCAAAGCGGTCAGAGCTCCTACGAGCAGTACTTC. Its translation reads: CAISGQSGQSSYEQYF.